This T cell receptor beta chain was profiled in a study of T cell clonality in common variable immunodeficiency. Study results and limitations: TCRbeta clonality was increased in CVID versus healthy controls. Common variable immunodeficiency TCR beta sequences reportedly had fewer deletions and N-nucleotide insertions. What drives increased CVID clonality needs T cell subpopulation sequencing.

Blood came from CVID subjects not ill and not taking immunomodulatory or immunosuppressive medication. Donors gave roughly 4.5 to 8.5 ml heparinized peripheral whole blood. Here immunoSEQ multiplex PCR was the method, and the copy in TCRdb shows in-frame clones only, minus some. The record shows roughly 34,000 clones for this sample, with no singletons present. The V and J ends lost 7 bases and 2 bases, in that order; junction bases with no gene match: 7. The CDR3 consists of 14 residues. Many counts were recorded for this clone. Its specificity is unknown. The read halts 3 residues ahead of the CDR3 end, with the missing end drawn from the germline J gene.

The specimen sequenced was peripheral blood mononuclear cells. The TCR sequence derives from a human donor with common variable immunodeficiency. The chain links TRBV12-3 or TRBV12-4 to TRBJ2-7; 8 nucleotides match TRBD2. The covered CDR3 bases are TGTGCCAGCACCGTTAGCGGGAATACCTACGAG. This encodes CASTVSGNTYE. From start to end, the CDR3 is CASTVSGNTYEQYF.